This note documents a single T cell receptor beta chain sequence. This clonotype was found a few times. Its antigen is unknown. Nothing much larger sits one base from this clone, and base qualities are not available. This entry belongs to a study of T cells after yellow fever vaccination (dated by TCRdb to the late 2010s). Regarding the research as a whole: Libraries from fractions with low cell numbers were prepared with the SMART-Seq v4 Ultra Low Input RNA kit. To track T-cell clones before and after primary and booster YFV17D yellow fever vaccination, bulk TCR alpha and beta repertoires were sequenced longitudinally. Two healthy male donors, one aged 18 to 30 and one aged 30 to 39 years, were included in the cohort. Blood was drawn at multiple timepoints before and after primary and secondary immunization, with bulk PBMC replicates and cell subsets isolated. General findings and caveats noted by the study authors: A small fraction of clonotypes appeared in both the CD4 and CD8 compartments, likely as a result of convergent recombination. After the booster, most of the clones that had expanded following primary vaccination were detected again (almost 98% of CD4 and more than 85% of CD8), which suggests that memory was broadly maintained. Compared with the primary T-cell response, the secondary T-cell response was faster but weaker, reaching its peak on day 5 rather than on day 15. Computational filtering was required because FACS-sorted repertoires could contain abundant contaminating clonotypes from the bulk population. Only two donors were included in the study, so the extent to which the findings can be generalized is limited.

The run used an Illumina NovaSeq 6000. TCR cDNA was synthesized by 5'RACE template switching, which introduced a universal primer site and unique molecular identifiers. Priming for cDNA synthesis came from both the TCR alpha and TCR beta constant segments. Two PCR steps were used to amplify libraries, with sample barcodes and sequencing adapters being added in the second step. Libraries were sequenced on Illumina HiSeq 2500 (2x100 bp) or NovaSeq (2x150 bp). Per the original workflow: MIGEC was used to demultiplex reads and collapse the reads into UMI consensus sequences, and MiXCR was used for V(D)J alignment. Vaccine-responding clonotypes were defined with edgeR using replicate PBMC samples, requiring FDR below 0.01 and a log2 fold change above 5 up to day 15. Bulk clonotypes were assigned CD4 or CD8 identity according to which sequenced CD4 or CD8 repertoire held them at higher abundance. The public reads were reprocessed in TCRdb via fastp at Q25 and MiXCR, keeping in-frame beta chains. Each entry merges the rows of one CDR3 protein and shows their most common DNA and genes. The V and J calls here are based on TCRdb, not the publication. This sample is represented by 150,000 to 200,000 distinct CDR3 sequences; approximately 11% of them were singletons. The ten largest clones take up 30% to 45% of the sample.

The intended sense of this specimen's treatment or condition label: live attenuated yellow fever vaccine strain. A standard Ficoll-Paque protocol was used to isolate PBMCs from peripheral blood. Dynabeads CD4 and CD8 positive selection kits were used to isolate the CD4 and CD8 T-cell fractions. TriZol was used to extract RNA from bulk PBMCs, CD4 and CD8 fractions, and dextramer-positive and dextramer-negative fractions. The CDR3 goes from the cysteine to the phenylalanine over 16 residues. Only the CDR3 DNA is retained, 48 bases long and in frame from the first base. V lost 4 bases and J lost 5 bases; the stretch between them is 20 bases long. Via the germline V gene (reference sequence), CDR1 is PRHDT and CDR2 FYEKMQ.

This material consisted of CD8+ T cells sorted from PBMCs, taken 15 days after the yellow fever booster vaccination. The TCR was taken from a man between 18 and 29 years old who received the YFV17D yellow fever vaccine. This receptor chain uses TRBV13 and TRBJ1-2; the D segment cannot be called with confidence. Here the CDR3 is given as CASSSSWSNYAYGYTF. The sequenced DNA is TGTGCCAGCAGCTCCTCTTGGTCGAATTACGCTTATGGCTACACCTTC.